The 26 T cell receptor beta chains below all came from one sample that was sequenced in a study of response to subunit inactivated influenza vaccine. One entry per CDR3 protein results from TCRdb running MiXCR on the RT-PCR reads. The sample has 450,000 to 500,000 distinct CDR3 sequences; around 9.9% are singletons. Sequenced here: PBMCs from blood, sampled roughly 48 days after vaccination. These receptors were obtained from a man aged 45-65 years who received an inactivated influenza vaccine.

This clonotype has a handful of counts. This sequence joins TRBV5-5 and TRBJ2-5; 7 positions match TRBD1. Germline V CDR1 and CDR2: SGHKS, YYEKEE (reference sequence). V was pared by 2 bases and J by 0 bases, with 1 base of the junction left unmatched. This CDR3 spans 14 amino acids. CDR3 sequence: CASSLTGDQETQYF. The CDR3 DNA follows: TGTGCCAGCAGCTTAACAGGGGACCAAGAGACCCAGTACTTC.

The chain uses TRBV30 and TRBJ2-1; tentatively, D is TRBD2 (6 bases). CDR3 length: 12 amino acids. Germline values: CDR1 GTSNPN, CDR2 SVGIG (reference sequence). Trimming removed 2 bases from V and 8 bases from J, with 10 bases in between. CDR3 region: CAWSTTGDEQFF. CDR3 DNA: TGTGCCTGGAGTACAACGGGGGATGAGCAGTTCTTC.

The CDR3 reads CASSQQGALGYTF. CDR3 sequence (DNA): TGTGCCAGCAGCCAACAGGGGGCGCTTGGCTACACCTTC. The chain uses TRBV7-2 and TRBJ1-2, with 9 nucleotides matching TRBD1. V gave up 5 bases and J gave up 7 bases; unmatched junction bases: 5. From germline, CDR1 is SGHTA and CDR2 FQGNSA. The CDR3 sequence is 13 residues long.

The chain combines TRBV12-3 or TRBV12-4 with TRBJ2-7, with a weak D call TRBD1 (6 bases). This CDR3 has 16 amino acids. Trimming took 5 bases from V and 2 from J, leaving 19 bases between them. CDR3 loop: CASSIRSGTTTYEQYF. CDR3 nucleotide sequence: TGTGCCAGCAGTATTCGTTCCGGGACAACAACCTACGAGCAGTACTTC.

This clonotype showed up many times. CDR3 nucleotide sequence: TGCAGTGCTAGAGAATATCGAGCGGGAGGTCTCGAGCAGTACTTC. It specifies CSAREYRAGGLEQYF. The chain combines TRBV20-1 with TRBJ2-7, with TRBD2 matching over 9 bases. The trim removed 0 bases at V and 6 bases at J, leaving 9 bases unmatched. This CDR3 has 15 residues. Germline V gene lookup returns CDR1 DFQATT and CDR2 SNEGSKA (reference sequence).

Comment on this clonotype: One end of the junction does not line up with germline, which may come from a read error. The J gene is TRBJ2-2, the V gene TRBV20-1; a weak D match, TRBD2 (5 bases). The CDR3 covers 16 residues. CDR1 DFQATT and CDR2 SNEGSKA come from the germline V gene (reference sequence). The CDR3 sequence: CCARDRGGGNTGELFF. CDR3 in DNA: TGCTGTGCTAGAGATCGTGGAGGAGGGAACACCGGGGAGCTGTTTTTT.

This clonotype came up a few times. The genes are TRBV12-3 or TRBV12-4 and TRBJ2-7; no clear D gene. V was trimmed by 6 bases and J by 12 bases, leaving 15 bases between them. The CDR3 is 11 amino acids. CDR3 amino acids: CASSLDLVPYF. CDR3 nucleotides: TGTGCCAGCAGCCTTGATTTAGTCCCGTACTTC.

In its sample, this clonotype was seen a few times. The chain couples TRBV20-1 to TRBJ1-2; D possibly corresponds to TRBD1 (5 bases). The length of the CDR3 is 13 residues. The germline V gene has CDR1 DFQATT and CDR2 SNEGSKA (reference sequence). Trimming stripped 1 base from V and 4 bases from J, with 10 bases between. The CDR3 region is CSARGTGIYGYTF. DNA of the CDR3: TGCAGTGCTAGAGGAACAGGAATCTATGGCTACACCTTC.

The chain recombines TRBV20-1 with TRBJ2-2, with 9 positions matching TRBD2. With 5 bases clipped from V and 7 bases from J, the junction kept 11 bases outside the gene matches. Germline CDR1 is DFQATT and CDR2 is SNEGSKA (reference sequence). The CDR3 length is 15 residues. This CDR3 is CSAAAGGLLFGELFF. CDR3 DNA: TGCAGTGCTGCCGCGGGGGGGCTTCTTTTCGGGGAGCTGTTTTTT.

The CDR3 is CASRSSWAHEQFF. In nucleotides, the CDR3 is TGCGCCAGTCGATCTTCCTGGGCCCATGAGCAGTTCTTC. V is TRBV5-1 and J is TRBJ2-1, with unresolved D. The germline CDR1 and CDR2 sequences are SGHRS and YFSETQ. This CDR3 has 13 amino acids. The ends were cut back, 8 bases at V and 8 bases at J, with 17 bases in the middle. Using reference TRBV5-1 and TRBJ2-1 for the parts outside the CDR3, the full variable domain is KAGVTQTPRYLIKTRGQQVTLSCSPISGHRSVSWYQQTPGQGLQFLFEYFSETQRNKGNFPGRFSGRQFSNSRSEMNVSTLELGDSALYLCASRSSWAHEQFFGPGTRLTVL.

This clonotype has a handful of counts. V is TRBV9 and J is TRBJ2-1, with a weak D call TRBD2 (5 bases). V was pared by 0 bases and J by 5 bases, with 12 bases between. Germline values: CDR1 SGDLS, CDR2 YYNGEE. The CDR3 is 15 amino acids. DNA of the CDR3: TGTGCCAGCAGCGTAGCTGGAGGTTCGAACAATGAGCAGTTCTTC. Translating gives CASSVAGGSNNEQFF.

The chain employs TRBV10-2 and TRBJ2-2; 8 positions match TRBD1. The V gene's germline CDR1 is WSHSY and CDR2 SAAADI. The CDR3 runs 16 residues. V lost 6 bases, J lost 4 bases, and 10 bases stayed unmatched. The CDR3 nucleotides are TGCGCCAGCAGCGCCGGGACAGGAGTTAGCACCGGGGAGCTGTTTTTT. It is translated as CASSAGTGVSTGELFF.

This clonotype was found many times. V usage is TRBV2 and J usage is TRBJ2-7, with 8 bases aligning to TRBD1. This CDR3 is built from 13 residues. Germline V CDR1 and CDR2: SNHLY, FYNNEI. V lost 4 bases, J lost 3 bases, and 2 bases stayed unmatched. The DNA of the CDR3 is TGTGCCAGCAGTGGGACAGGGAGCTACGAGCAGTACTTC. Translated, it gives CASSGTGSYEQYF.

The V call is TRBV4-1, the J call TRBJ2-7; 9 bases agree with TRBD1. Per germline, CDR1 MGHRA and CDR2 YSYEKL. The V segment lost 3 bases and the J segment 4 bases; nucleotides outside the gene matches: 13. The CDR3 sequence is 17 residues long. CDR3 coding DNA: TGCGCCAGCAGCCAGAGACTTGGGACAGGGACGGGATACGAGCAGTACTTC. Its translation: CASSQRLGTGTGYEQYF.

This clonotype was counted at least ten times. This sequence joins TRBV7-2 and TRBJ2-7; D call uncertain. The germline gives CDR1 SGHTA, CDR2 FQGNSA. CDR3 length: 15 residues. V gave up 4 bases and J gave up 3 bases, with 16 bases separating them. CDR3 nucleotides: TGTGCCAGCAGCTCTCGACAAGGCCCCGACTACGAGCAGTACTTC. Protein product: CASSSRQGPDYEQYF.

There are many counts of this clonotype. The V call is TRBV15, the J call TRBJ2-3; D may correspond to TRBD1 or TRBD2 (5 bases each). Germline loops: CDR1 LNHNV, CDR2 YYDKDF (reference sequence). The CDR3 has 15 amino acids. Trimming removed 3 bases at V and 2 bases at J, with 12 bases between. The CDR3 DNA is TGTGCCACCAGCAGGGGGGAAACAGCCACAGATACGCAGTATTTT. This codes for CATSRGETATDTQYF.

This clonotype has a count of ten or more. J is TRBJ1-5 and V is TRBV5-1, with D possibly matching TRBD1 (5 bases). CDR1 is SGHRS and CDR2 is YFSETQ in the germline V gene. V was shortened by 2 bases and J by 6 bases, with 9 bases between the two germline ends. The CDR3 totals 13 residues. The CDR3 DNA reads TGCGCCAGCAGCTTTCAGCAGGGTCAGCCCCAGCATTTT. Translated: CASSFQQGQPQHF.

At least ten counts were recorded for this clonotype. V and J are TRBV10-2 and TRBJ2-3; D gene unclear. Between the trimmed V and J ends, which lost 6 bases and 3 bases, there was a span of 4 bases. This CDR3 contains 11 residues. Germline CDR1 and CDR2: WSHSY and SAAADI. CDR3 nucleotide sequence: TGCGCCAGCAGATGGACAGATACGCAGTATTTT. Its translation is CASRWTDTQYF.

The chain carries TRBV7-2 and TRBJ2-3; 8 positions match TRBD1. The CDR3 length is 15 residues. Germline V gene lookup returns CDR1 SGHTA and CDR2 FQGNSA. V dropped 5 bases and J dropped 7; count of bases not matched to a gene: 11. CDR3 nucleotides: TGTGCCAGCAGCCTGATGCAGGGGGCCTCAAATACGCAGTATTTT. The encoded protein is CASSLMQGASNTQYF.

This clonotype was recorded at least ten times. The chain links TRBV5-6 to TRBJ2-3, with 8 positions matching TRBD2. The V and J ends lost 3 bases and 7 bases, in that order; junction bases with no gene match: 7. This CDR3 region has 14 residues. Germline loops: CDR1 SGHDT, CDR2 YYEEEE. In DNA, the CDR3 is TGTGCCAGCAGCTCCGCTAGCGGGTGGAATACGCAGTATTTT. It yields the protein CASSSASGWNTQYF.

The CDR3 coding sequence is TGTGCCAGCAGCCCCTGGGGGACTAGCGGGGTCACAGATACGCAGTATTTT. This translates into CASSPWGTSGVTDTQYF. The V and J genes are TRBV5-5 and TRBJ2-3; TRBD2 matches 13 bases. The CDR3 covers 17 residues. The germline gives CDR1 SGHKS, CDR2 YYEKEE (reference sequence). After removal of 4 bases from V and 2 bases from J, the junction contained 7 bases not matched to a gene.

This clonotype has more than one count but fewer than ten. The chain couples TRBV24-1 to TRBJ1-5; TRBD1 matches at 9 bases. J gave up 0 bases and V 4 bases, and 21 bases lay outside the gene matches. This CDR3 has 22 residues. CDR1 and CDR2 from the germline V gene are KGHDR and SFDVKD. Written as DNA, the CDR3 is TGTGCCACCAGTGACTTAATAATCGGGACAGGGAGGGACGAATATAGCAATCAGCCCCAGCATTTT. Translation: CATSDLIIGTGRDEYSNQPQHF.

The chain links TRBV5-1 to TRBJ2-7; D is perhaps TRBD1 (5 bases). V was shortened by 0 bases and J by 4 bases, with 11 bases between the two germline ends. The V gene's germline CDR1 is SGHRS and CDR2 YFSETQ. This CDR3 is built from 14 residues. CDR3 region: CASSLGLKGYEQYF. Written as DNA, the CDR3 is TGCGCCAGCAGCTTGGGACTGAAGGGGTACGAGCAGTACTTC.

Concerning this clonotype itself: This may arise from a read error, as a much more abundant clone is one base away. The J gene is TRBJ2-1, the V gene TRBV10-1, with unresolved D. The CDR3 is made up of 13 amino acids. CDR1 and CDR2 from the germline V gene are WNHNN and SYGVQD (reference sequence). CDR3 sequence (DNA): TGCGTCAGCAGTCTGGACCCATCGAATGAGCAGTTCTTC. Amino acids: CVSSLDPSNEQFF.

This clonotype was found many times. The chain has TRBV20-1 and TRBJ2-7, with D hard to call. The ends were cut back, 6 bases at V and 0 bases at J, with 12 bases in the middle. Germline assignment: CDR1 DFQATT and CDR2 SNEGSKA (reference sequence). There are 13 residues in the CDR3. The CDR3 DNA reads TGCAGTGCCAAGTGGGATAGCTCCTACGAGCAGTACTTC. Amino acid sequence: CSAKWDSSYEQYF.

This clonotype was seen repeatedly, ten times or more. This sequence joins TRBV5-6 and TRBJ2-1, with a possible D match to TRBD1 (5 bases). The CDR3 covers 13 residues. Germline values: CDR1 SGHDT, CDR2 YYEEEE. Trimming removed 6 bases at V and 6 bases at J, with 13 bases between. The CDR3 DNA follows: TGTGCCAGCAACTCAAAAGGGGTCAATGAGCAGTTCTTC. Amino acids: CASNSKGVNEQFF.